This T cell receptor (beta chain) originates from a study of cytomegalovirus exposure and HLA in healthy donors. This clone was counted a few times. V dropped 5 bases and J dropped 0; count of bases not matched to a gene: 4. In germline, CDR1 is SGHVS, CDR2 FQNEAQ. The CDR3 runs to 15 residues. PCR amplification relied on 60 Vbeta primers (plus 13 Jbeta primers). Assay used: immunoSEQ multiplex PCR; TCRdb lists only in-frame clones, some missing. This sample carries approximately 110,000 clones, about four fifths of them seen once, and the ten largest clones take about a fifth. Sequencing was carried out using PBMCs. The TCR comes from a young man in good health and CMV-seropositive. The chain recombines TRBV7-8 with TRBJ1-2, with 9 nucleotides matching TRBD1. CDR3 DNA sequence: TGTGCCAGCAGCGATGGGACAGGGACTAACTATGGCTACACCTTC. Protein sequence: CASSDGTGTNYGYTF.